The 27 T cell receptor beta chains in this list originate from one sample, sequenced in a study of blood T cell repertoires in COVID-19. Sequencing was performed with immunoSEQ multiplex PCR; in TCRdb, only in-frame clones are kept and a portion is missing. The sample shows about 190,000 clones, 86% of them seen only once. The sample was PBMCs or T cells enriched from blood (not recorded which). All receptors derive from a woman aged 40 to 55 in a cohort exposed to, infected with or recovered from COVID-19 (not recorded which).

This chain links TRBV3-1 (or the pseudogene TRBV3-2) with TRBJ2-1, with 10 positions matching TRBD1. The V segment lost 4 bases and the J segment 3 bases; nucleotides outside the gene matches: 3. In germline, CDR1 is LGHDT, CDR2 YNNKEL (reference sequence). The CDR3 is 15 residues long. The chain's CDR3 is CASSRRDRGYNEQFF. DNA for the CDR3: TGTGCCAGCAGCCGCCGGGACAGGGGCTACAATGAGCAGTTCTTC.

The rearrangement links TRBV10-2 to TRBJ1-4; no definite D call. Germline V gene data show CDR1 as WSHSY and CDR2 as SAAADI. Trimming took 0 bases from V and 5 from J, leaving 10 bases between them. The CDR3 is made up of 15 amino acids. This CDR3 reads CASSESGDQNEKLFF. The CDR3, as DNA: TGCGCCAGCAGTGAGTCCGGAGACCAAAATGAAAAACTGTTTTTT.

This chain joins TRBV6-5 and TRBJ1-1; weak D call: TRBD1 (6 bases). CDR1 and CDR2 from the germline V gene are MNHEY and SVGAGI. The CDR3 runs to 13 residues. Trimming pared 2 bases from V and 7 bases from J, leaving 11 bases between. CDR3 amino acids: CASSYRQALEAFF. In DNA, the CDR3 is TGTGCCAGCAGTTACCGACAGGCTCTTGAAGCTTTCTTT.

This chain uses TRBV11-2 with TRBJ1-2, with TRBD1 matching over 8 bases. Germline V CDR1 and CDR2: SGHAT, FQNNGV. The length of the CDR3 is 12 residues. Losses at the gene ends were 3 bases for V and 8 bases for J; bases not matched to a gene: 2. Here the CDR3 reads CASSLDRAGYTF. The CDR3 DNA follows: TGTGCCAGCAGCTTGGACAGGGCCGGCTACACCTTC.

The genes are TRBV6-2 or TRBV6-3 and TRBJ1-4; D might be TRBD1 (5 bases). V was pared by 0 bases and J by 8 bases, with 10 bases between. Germline V gene sequence: CDR1 MNHEY, CDR2 SVGEGT. This CDR3 region has 14 residues. Written as DNA, the CDR3 is TGTGCCAGCAGTTACTCACAGGTTCAGGAAAAACTGTTTTTT. Translation: CASSYSQVQEKLFF.

This rearrangement joins TRBV24-1 to TRBJ1-5; no reliable D call. The CDR3 consists of 16 residues. Germline CDR1 reads KGHDR; CDR2 reads SFDVKD. Trimming shortened V by 4 bases and J by 1 base, and 13 bases separated the two germline ends. The chain's CDR3 is CATSEAGSWSNQPQHF. The CDR3 bases are TGTGCCACCAGTGAGGCCGGGTCTTGGAGCAATCAGCCCCAGCATTTT.

CDR3 protein: CASSKTTGGNTEAFF. CDR3 DNA sequence: TGTGCCAGCAGCAAGACGACAGGGGGAAACACTGAAGCTTTCTTT. This chain joins TRBV3-1 (or the pseudogene TRBV3-2) and TRBJ1-1; 9 nucleotides line up with TRBD1. Looked up from germline, CDR1 is LGHDT and CDR2 is YNNKEL (reference sequence). CDR3 length: 15 residues. The trim removed 5 bases at V and 2 bases at J, leaving 6 bases unmatched.

The chain uses TRBV4-3 and TRBJ2-7; TRBD2 agrees at 7 bases. Germline assignment: CDR1 LGHNA and CDR2 YSLEER. V lost 5 bases and J lost 1; bases outside the gene matches: 5. The CDR3 runs 14 residues. The chain's CDR3 is CASSYSRGSYEQYF. The CDR3, as DNA: TGCGCCAGCAGCTATTCGCGGGGGTCCTACGAGCAGTACTTC.

The genes are TRBV28 and TRBJ1-6; 9 bases are a match to TRBD1. Unmatched junction bases numbered 4, after V lost 4 bases and J lost 6 bases. The CDR3 is made up of 15 amino acids. Germline assignment: CDR1 MDHEN and CDR2 SYDVKM. This CDR3 reads CASSSTGGRNSPLHF. The CDR3 DNA sequence: TGTGCCAGCAGTTCCACAGGGGGCCGTAATTCACCCCTCCACTTT.

V usage is TRBV5-1 and J usage is TRBJ2-5, with 9 bases lining up with TRBD1. J lost 7 bases, V lost 5 bases, and 9 bases had no gene match. This CDR3 comprises 14 residues. Germline-derived CDR1 and CDR2 are SGHRS and YFSETQ. Here the CDR3 DNA reads TGCGCCAGCAGTCCCGGACAGGGGTACGTGACCCAGTACTTC. Translated, it gives CASSPGQGYVTQYF.

This clone was observed once. The chain recombines TRBV6-4 with TRBJ2-1; 12 bases line up with TRBD2. Looked up from germline, CDR1 is MRHNA and CDR2 is SNTAGT. The J segment lost 7 bases and the V segment lost 8 bases, leaving 6 bases of the junction unmatched. The CDR3 extends over 14 amino acids. The DNA of the CDR3 is TGTGCCAGCTCTAGACTAGCGGGAGTAAATGAGCAGTTCTTC. This gives the protein CASSRLAGVNEQFF.

The V call is TRBV15, the J call TRBJ1-4; no clear D. Germline V lookup: CDR1 LNHNV, CDR2 YYDKDF (reference sequence). Deletions cut 5 bases from V and 6 bases from J, with 22 bases between. The CDR3 sequence is 17 residues long. CDR3 amino acids: CATSLRVRPGAYEKLFF. CDR3 nucleotides: TGTGCCACCAGCCTCCGGGTGCGCCCGGGAGCGTATGAAAAACTGTTTTTT. Full variable domain (outside the CDR3, taken from reference TRBV15 and TRBJ1-4): DAMVIQNPRYQVTQFGKPVTLSCSQTLNHNVMYWYQQKSSQAPKLLFHYYDKDFNNEADTPDNFQSRRPNTSFCFLDIRSPGLGDTAMYLCATSLRVRPGAYEKLFFGSGTQLSVL.

This chain links TRBV2 with TRBJ2-6, with D possibly being TRBD1 (5 bases). Trimming left V 4 bases short and J 3 bases short, with 10 bases between. The germline CDR1 and CDR2 sequences are SNHLY and FYNNEI. The CDR3 is made up of 15 amino acids. In nucleotides, the CDR3 is TGTGCCAGCAGTGTGGACGGACATGGGGCCAACGTCCTGACTTTC. Its protein is CASSVDGHGANVLTF.

The chain recombines TRBV14 with TRBJ1-2; 7 bases are shared with TRBD1. The V gene end was trimmed by 1 base and the J gene end by 4 bases; junction bases not matched to a gene: 6. The germline CDR1 and CDR2 sequences are SGHDN and FVKESK. The CDR3 consists of 15 residues. The CDR3: CASSQVSGTVYGYTF. CDR3 sequence (DNA): TGTGCCAGCAGCCAAGTCTCCGGGACAGTCTATGGCTACACCTTC.

This clone was observed a handful of times. The chain is built from TRBV3-1 (or the pseudogene TRBV3-2) and TRBJ1-4; D is undetermined. V was pared by 1 base and J by 6 bases, with 9 bases between. This CDR3 spans 14 amino acids. Per germline, CDR1 LGHDT and CDR2 YNNKEL (reference sequence). CDR3: CASSQGTDYEKLFF. CDR3 sequence (DNA): TGTGCCAGCAGCCAAGGTACCGACTATGAAAAACTGTTTTTT.

The rearrangement links TRBV11-3 to TRBJ1-4, with D uncertain. CDR1 and CDR2 (germline): SGHNT, YENEEA. The CDR3 has 14 amino acids. V lost 1 base to trimming and J lost 4 bases, with 7 bases between them. CDR3 coding DNA: TGTGCCAGCAGCTTAGCCGGAGTTAATGAAAAACTGTTTTTT. Protein sequence: CASSLAGVNEKLFF.

The chain carries TRBV19 and TRBJ2-1, with D possibly TRBD2 on 5 matching bases. With 7 bases removed from V and 4 bases from J, the gap between germline ends came to 11 bases. This CDR3 has 13 residues. Germline lookup yields CDR1 LNHDA and CDR2 SQIVND (reference sequence). In DNA form, the CDR3 reads TGTGCCAGTACCTCACTAGTGTACAATGAGCAGTTCTTC. It encodes CASTSLVYNEQFF.

The chain joins TRBV6-2 or TRBV6-3 to TRBJ1-5, with D unclear. CDR1 is MNHEY and CDR2 is SVGEGT in the germline V gene. The V and J ends lost 5 bases and 8 bases respectively, with 13 bases between them. CDR3 length: 13 residues. CDR3 amino acids: CASSRPGIEPQHF. CDR3 bases: TGTGCCAGCAGTCGGCCCGGGATAGAGCCCCAGCATTTT.

The sample holds one count of this clone. The chain has TRBV30 and TRBJ1-2; D perhaps matches TRBD1 (6 bases). Trimming shortened V by 2 bases and J by 8 bases, and 21 bases separated the two germline ends. This CDR3 spans 15 amino acids. Germline values: CDR1 GTSNPN, CDR2 SVGIG (reference sequence). CDR3: CAWSLLGGAGEGYTF. CDR3 nucleotide sequence: TGTGCCTGGAGTCTTTTGGGGGGGGCTGGAGAGGGCTACACCTTC. The entire variable domain, with the rest obtained from reference TRBV30 and TRBJ1-2, is as follows: SQTIHQWPATLVQPVGSPLSLECTVEGTSNPNLYWYRQAAGRGLQLLFYSVGIGQISSEVPQNLSASRPQDRQFILSSKKLLLSDSGFYLCAWSLLGGAGEGYTFGSGTRLTVV.

The chain employs TRBV4-1 and TRBJ2-7; the match to TRBD2 covers 8 bases. The length of the CDR3 is 14 residues. J lost 7 bases, V lost 4 bases, and 9 bases had no gene match. Germline assignment: CDR1 MGHRA and CDR2 YSYEKL. CDR3 nucleotide sequence: TGCGCCAGCAGCCTCAGGGGCGGGGGGAGAGAGCAGTACTTC. This translates into CASSLRGGGREQYF.

The V and J genes are TRBV29-1 and TRBJ2-7; D remains ambiguous. V was trimmed by 4 bases and J by 7 bases, leaving 8 bases between them. Germline loops: CDR1 SQVTM, CDR2 ANQGSEA. The CDR3 runs to 10 residues. For the CDR3, the DNA is TGCAGCGTTGTAGAGAGGGAGCAGTACTTC. Translating it yields CSVVEREQYF.

This chain uses TRBV27 with TRBJ2-7; TRBD1 agrees at 8 bases. CDR1 and CDR2 from the germline V gene are MNHEY and SMNVEV (reference sequence). This CDR3 has 15 amino acids. With 3 bases clipped from V and 4 bases from J, the junction kept 8 bases outside the gene matches. CDR3 region: CASSFTGGAGYEQYF. The CDR3 DNA is TGTGCCAGCAGTTTCACAGGGGGTGCTGGGTACGAGCAGTACTTC.

This clone was recorded only once. The chain couples TRBV5-6 to TRBJ1-1; the match to TRBD1 covers 8 bases. CDR1 and CDR2 (germline): SGHDT, YYEEEE. This CDR3 region has 14 residues. The V segment lost 3 bases and the J segment 1 base; nucleotides outside the gene matches: 2. In DNA, the CDR3 is TGTGCCAGCAGCTCCGACAGGGGGAACACTGAAGCTTTCTTT. It is translated as CASSSDRGNTEAFF.

The V call is TRBV4-1, the J call TRBJ1-2; D gene ambiguous. Germline V gives CDR1 MGHRA, CDR2 YSYEKL. Trimming left V 0 bases short and J 4 bases short, with 9 bases between. The CDR3 totals 14 residues. Written as DNA, the CDR3 is TGCGCCAGCAGCCAAGAATCGGGAACCTATGGCTACACCTTC. Protein sequence: CASSQESGTYGYTF.

This clone came up a few times. The V call is TRBV29-1, the J call TRBJ1-4, with 7 bases fitting TRBD1. Trimming at V came to 5 bases and at J to 3 bases, leaving 6 bases not matched to a gene. Per the germline V gene, CDR1 is SQVTM and CDR2 is ANQGSEA. This CDR3 region has 14 residues. In DNA form, the CDR3 reads TGCAGCGTTACGCGACAGGGCTCTAATGAAAAACTGTTTTTT. Translating it yields CSVTRQGSNEKLFF.

The rearrangement links TRBV5-4 to TRBJ1-1; possible D gene TRBD1, 6 bases. Trimming stripped 4 bases from V and 5 bases from J, with 18 bases between. The CDR3 consists of 15 residues. CDR1 and CDR2 from the germline V gene are SGHNT and YYREEE (reference sequence). The CDR3 loop reads CASSPGGGGGTEAFF. In nucleotides, the CDR3 is TGTGCCAGCAGCCCCGGGGGGGGCGGAGGGACTGAAGCTTTCTTT. Full variable domain (outside the CDR3, taken from reference TRBV5-4 and TRBJ1-1): ETGVTQSPTHLIKTRGQQVTLRCSSQSGHNTVSWYQQALGQGPQFIFQYYREEENGRGNFPPRFSGLQFPNYSSELNVNALELDDSALYLCASSPGGGGGTEAFFGQGTRLTVV.

The genes are TRBV19 and TRBJ1-5; maybe TRBD1 (5 bases). CDR3 size: 16 residues. Germline CDR1 LNHDA, CDR2 SQIVND (reference sequence). The germline V and J ends were trimmed by 1 base and 1 base, with 11 bases remaining between them. The CDR3 sequence is CASSIVGGVSNQPQHF. CDR3 in DNA: TGTGCCAGTAGTATAGTAGGAGGGGTAAGCAATCAGCCCCAGCATTTT. The complete variable domain, with remaining parts taken from reference TRBV19 and TRBJ1-5, reads DGGITQSPKYLFRKEGQNVTLSCEQNLNHDAMYWYRQDPGQGLRLIYYSQIVNDFQKGDIAEGYSVSREKKESFPLTVTSAQKNPTAFYLCASSIVGGVSNQPQHFGDGTRLSIL.